This T cell receptor beta chain was identified during a study of early stage breast cancer tumors. Points from the study as a whole: Compared with adjacent normal breast tissue, tumors showed roughly 2.5-fold greater T cell density and higher clonality.

Comments on this clone: Its antigen is unknown.

Repertoires were generated with immunoSEQ multiplex PCR, while TCRdb's copy carries only in-frame clones and drops some. The table shows around 41,000 clones, with around 69% occurring only once. The ends were cut back, 2 bases at V and 6 bases at J, with 13 bases in the middle. The CDR3 consists of 14 residues. Germline values: CDR1 MGHDK, CDR2 SYGVNS. This chain connects TRBV25-1 to TRBJ1-2; weak D call: TRBD1 (5 bases). Sequencing was done on a sample of blood. The origin of this receptor is a person aged 45-60 years with breast cancer. CDR3 region: CASSEVSGGDGYTF. CDR3 coding DNA: TGTGCCAGCAGTGAAGTATCGGGGGGAGATGGCTACACCTTC.